This T cell receptor beta chain came from a study of T cells in Graves' hyperthyroidism and ophthalmopathy. Study results and caveats: A 13 V-J signature model discriminated ophthalmopathy versus stable hyperthyroidism. The majority of expanded thyroid clonotypes above 0.001 also appeared in blood.

Germline-derived CDR1 and CDR2 are SQVTM and ANQGSEA. This CDR3 region has 17 residues. V lost 6 bases to trimming and J lost 4 bases; unmatched junction nucleotides: 13. Amplified regions were TCR beta CDR3 sequences from RNA transcripts. With the HTBI primer set, the TCR CDR3 went through a first round of RT-PCR. One entry per CDR3 protein, called by TCRdb with MiXCR from the multiplex PCR reads. The table lists about 210,000 distinct CDR3 sequences, 15% to 20% of them singletons, with approximately 46% in the top ten. This clonotype showed up many times. What it binds is not known. The PBMCs had their origin in more than 9.5 ml of fresh peripheral blood.

What was sequenced was blood. V and J are TRBV29-1 and TRBJ2-3; 13 bases are a match to TRBD2. The clonotype comes from a man in his forties or fifties with Graves' hyperthyroidism. The CDR3 spells CSVGTSGTSVGADTQYF. In nucleotides, the CDR3 is TGCAGCGTAGGGACTAGCGGGACGTCGGTAGGAGCAGATACGCAGTATTTT.